This T cell receptor beta chain was captured in a study of human T cells and chemical hapten exposure. Study-level results: Expanded TCRs produced significantly more large CDR3 similarity clusters than controls did.

This clonotype was recorded many times. The antigen is unknown. Time point of the sample: pre-sensitization, week 0. Documented treatment: therapeutic diphenylcyclopropenone sensitization with weekly scalp DPC. This CDR3 is built from 15 residues. V was pared by 8 bases and J by 4 bases, with 11 bases of the junction left unmatched. Library construction involved attaching unique molecular identifiers to individual cDNA molecules, which allowed quantitative, reproducible TCR counting. One entry per CDR3 protein, called by TCRdb with MiXCR from the RACE reads. The data hold 60,000 to 70,000 distinct CDR3 sequences, with over 9.5% observed a single time.

This sequence originates from a woman aged 45-59 years with alopecia areata. Some clones in this sample may be carry-over from other donors' samples. The chain is built from TRBV12-3 or TRBV12-4 and TRBJ1-1; 9 nucleotides align to TRBD1. The sample in question was whole blood, obtained in connection with sensitization to the hapten diphenylcyclopropenone (DPC). The CDR3: CASRTSDRGTTEAFF. The CDR3 nucleotides read TGTGCCAGCCGAACATCGGACAGGGGTACCACTGAAGCTTTCTTT.